This T cell receptor (beta chain) emerged from a study of T-cell reconstitution after alpha-beta-depleted transplantation in children listed by TCRdb under 2016. Study-wide context: The study quantitatively tracked T-cell immune reconstitution after TCRalphabeta/CD19-depleted allogeneic hematopoietic cell transplantation in children using TCR repertoire profiling.

This clonotype has a count of ten or more. Its antigen is not yet known. Base qualities are not recorded, but no much larger clone differs from it by a single base. Receptors were amplified or captured by PCR. Sequencer: Illumina HiSeq 2500. TCR libraries were prepared with molecular barcoding, using unique molecular identifiers to normalize TCRbeta repertoire quantification. TCRdb redid the processing of the public reads, applying fastp at Q25 and MiXCR, and retained in-frame beta chains. Every CDR3 protein is listed once, alongside the most common genes and DNA of its rows. In all, the sample holds 330,000 or so distinct CDR3 sequences, and 9% to 12% of those were seen once. The ten largest clones capture around 2.4% of the sample. Cut back by 3 bases and 5 bases, the V and J ends lie 8 bases apart. The germline V gene yields SGHRS for CDR1 and YFSETQ for CDR2. Reading from cysteine to phenylalanine, the CDR3 counts 13 amino acids. Only CDR3 DNA remains: 39 bases, in frame from the first base.

The clonotype was recovered from a human donor who donated a stem cell graft to a child with acute lymphoblastic leukemia. The chain links TRBV5-1 with TRBJ2-2; the D gene is perhaps TRBD2, from 6 matching bases. Here the sequenced sample was PBMCs from the stem cell graft donor, taken from the stem cell graft. The nucleotides read TGCGCCAGCAGCTGGGCGGGGACCGGGGAGCTGTTTTTT. This encodes CASSWAGTGELFF. The reference TRBV5-1 and TRBJ2-2 proteins fill in what lies around the CDR3, so the full variable domain reads KAGVTQTPRYLIKTRGQQVTLSCSPISGHRSVSWYQQTPGQGLQFLFEYFSETQRNKGNFPGRFSGRQFSNSRSEMNVSTLELGDSALYLCASSWAGTGELFFGEGSRLTVL.